The clone carrying this T cell receptor beta chain was seen only a few times. The source of the sample is a study of memory CD4+ T cells and cytomegalovirus serostatus. The wider study: Healthy Belgian adult donors included about nine CMV-positive and some 23 CMV-negative people.

The ends were cut back, 1 base at V and 2 bases at J, with 9 bases in the middle. Germline V gene lookup returns CDR1 LGHNT and CDR2 FRNRAP. This CDR3 region has 15 residues. Single viable CD3+CD4+CD8-CD45RO+ cells were sorted as the memory CD4+ T cells. As processed by the authors: After removing out-of-frame reads, under 2.5 million distinct TCRbeta sequences remained. Produced via immunoSEQ multiplex PCR; TCRdb's table is partial and in-frame only. That table gives V, J and clone size, and the DNA gave D and trimming. The sample holds some 44,000 clones; about three quarters are singletons and the top ten take 0.61%.

The V and J genes are TRBV12-5 and TRBJ1-5; no reliable D call. Sequenced sample: memory CD4+ T cells from blood. This TCR was recovered from an adult in good health and CMV-seronegative. The CDR3, as DNA: TGTGCTAGTGGTTTGGAGGGTAAGGGCAATCAGCCCCAGCATTTT. This sequence encodes CASGLEGKGNQPQHF.